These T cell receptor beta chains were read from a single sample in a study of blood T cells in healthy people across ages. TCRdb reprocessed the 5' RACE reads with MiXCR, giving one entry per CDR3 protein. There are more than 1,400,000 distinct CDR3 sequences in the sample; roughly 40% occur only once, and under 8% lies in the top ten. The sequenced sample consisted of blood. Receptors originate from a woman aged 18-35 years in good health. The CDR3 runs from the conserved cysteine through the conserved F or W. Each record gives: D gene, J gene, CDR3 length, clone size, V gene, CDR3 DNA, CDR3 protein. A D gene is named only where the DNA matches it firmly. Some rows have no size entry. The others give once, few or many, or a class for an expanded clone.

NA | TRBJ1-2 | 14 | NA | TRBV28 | TGTGCCAGCAGTTTGTCACACCCAGGTCGGGGCTACACCTTC | CASSLSHPGRGYTF
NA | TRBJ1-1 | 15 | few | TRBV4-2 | TGTGCCAGCAGCCAGGAACAGCAGGGGAGCACTGAAGCTTTCTTT | CASSQEQQGSTEAFF
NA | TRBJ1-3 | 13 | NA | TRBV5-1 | TGCGCCAGCACGGGGGACGGTGGAAACACCATATATTTT | CASTGDGGNTIYF
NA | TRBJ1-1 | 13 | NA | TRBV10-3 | TGTGCCATCAGTGAAGGTCCGAGCACTGAAGCTTTCTTT | CAISEGPSTEAFF
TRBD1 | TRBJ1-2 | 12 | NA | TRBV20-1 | TGCAGTGCGGTAAGATGGACAGGGGGCGACACCTTC | CSAVRWTGGDTF
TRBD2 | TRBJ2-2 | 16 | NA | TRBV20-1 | TGCAGTGCTAGAACTCTTAGCGGGGGGAACACCGGGGAGCTGTTTTTT | CSARTLSGGNTGELFF
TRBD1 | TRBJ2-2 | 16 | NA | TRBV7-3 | TGTACCAGCAGCATACCGGGACAGGGGAACACCGGGGAGCTGTTTTTT | CTSSIPGQGNTGELFF
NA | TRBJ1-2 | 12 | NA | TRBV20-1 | TGCAGTGCTAGAGATCCCCTCTATGACTACACCTTC | CSARDPLYDYTF
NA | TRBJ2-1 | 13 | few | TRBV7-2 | TGTGCCAGCAGCTTAGTGGCCGGCGCTGAGCAGTTCTTC | CASSLVAGAEQFF
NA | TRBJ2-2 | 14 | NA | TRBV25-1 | TGTGCCAGTACTGGGGCTAAAGACACCGGGGAGCTGTTTTTT | CASTGAKDTGELFF
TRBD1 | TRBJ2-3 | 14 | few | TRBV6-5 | TGTGCCAGCCGGGACAGTGCTCCCACAGATACGCAGTATTTT | CASRDSAPTDTQYF
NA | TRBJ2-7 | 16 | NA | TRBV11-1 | TGTGCCAGCAGCGCCCCCGGGGCGGACAGTAGGTCCGAGCAGTACTTC | CASSAPGADSRSEQYF
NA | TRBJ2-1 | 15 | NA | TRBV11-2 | TGTGCCAGCAGCTTAGAACTATCCCCTTACAATGAGCAGTTCTTC | CASSLELSPYNEQFF
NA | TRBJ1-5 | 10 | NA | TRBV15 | TGTGCCACCGGGAGTCAGCCCCAGCATTTT | CATGSQPQHF
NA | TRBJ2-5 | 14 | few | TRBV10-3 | TGTGCCATCAGCAAATCGGGCGGAGGAGAGACCCAGTACTTC | CAISKSGGGETQYF
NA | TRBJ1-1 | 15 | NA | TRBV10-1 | TGCGCCAGCAGTGATACGGGATTAATGAACACTGAAGCTTTCTTT | CASSDTGLMNTEAFF
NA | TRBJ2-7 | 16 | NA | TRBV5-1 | TGCGCCAGCAGCTCCTCACAGGGCTTTAGCTCCTACGAGCAGTACTTC | CASSSSQGFSSYEQYF
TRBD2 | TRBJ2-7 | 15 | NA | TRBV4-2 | TGTGCCAGCAGCCCGGGACTAGCAAATCCCTACGAGCAGTACTTC | CASSPGLANPYEQYF
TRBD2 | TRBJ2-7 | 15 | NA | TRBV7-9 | TGTGCCAGCAGCTTAGTTCAGGGCGGGAGCAACGAGCAGTACTTC | CASSLVQGGSNEQYF
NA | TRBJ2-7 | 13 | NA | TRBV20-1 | TGCAGTGCTGAGGTGGCAGGATCTCTCGAGCAGTACTTC | CSAEVAGSLEQYF
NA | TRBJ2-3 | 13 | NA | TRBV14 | TGTGCCAGCAGCCAAGAATATACGAATACGCAGTATTTT | CASSQEYTNTQYF
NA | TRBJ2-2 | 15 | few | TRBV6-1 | TGTGCCACTCCCCCCGAGGTAGCTGGGGCCGGGGAGCTGTTTTTT | CATPPEVAGAGELFF
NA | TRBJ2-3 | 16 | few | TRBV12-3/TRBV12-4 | TGTGCCAGCAGTTTATACGGCGGATCTAGCACAGATACGCAGTATTTT | CASSLYGGSSTDTQYF
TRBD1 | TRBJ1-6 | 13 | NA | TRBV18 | TGTGCCAGCTCAACCTTACAGGGGACCCCCCTCCACTTT | CASSTLQGTPLHF
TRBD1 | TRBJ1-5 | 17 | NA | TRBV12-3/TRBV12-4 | TGTGCCAGCAGTTTAGGGGTCGGACAGGGGGTTTCTCAGCCCCAGCATTTT | CASSLGVGQGVSQPQHF
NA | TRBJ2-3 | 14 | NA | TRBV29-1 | TGCAGCGTTGTCGAGCGTGGACCCACAGATACGCAGTATTTT | CSVVERGPTDTQYF
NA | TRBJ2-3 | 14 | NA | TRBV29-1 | TGCAGCGTTGCAGAGACGCCAAGCACAGATACGCAGTATTTT | CSVAETPSTDTQYF
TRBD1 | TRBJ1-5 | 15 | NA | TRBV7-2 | TGTGCCAGCAGCCCTGCCGGGACAGACAATCAGCCCCAGCATTTT | CASSPAGTDNQPQHF
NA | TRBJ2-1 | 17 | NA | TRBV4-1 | TGCACCAGCAGCCAAGAGTTCGGCTCGAGCTCCTACAATGAGCAGTTCTTC | CTSSQEFGSSSYNEQFF
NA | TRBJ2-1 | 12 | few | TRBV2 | TGTGCCAGCCGGGAGTCGAACAATGAGCAGTTCTTC | CASRESNNEQFF
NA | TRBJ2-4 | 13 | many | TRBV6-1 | TGTGCCAGCAGAGGGTACAGGGGAGGCATTCAGTACTTC | CASRGYRGGIQYF
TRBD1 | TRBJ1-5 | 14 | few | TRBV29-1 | TGCAGCGTTCTACAGGGGGAAGGCAATCAGCCCCAGCATTTT | CSVLQGEGNQPQHF
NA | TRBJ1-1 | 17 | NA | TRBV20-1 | TGCAGTGCTAGAGATGGAACCCGGGTAGGGGTGAACACTGAAGCTTTCTTT | CSARDGTRVGVNTEAFF
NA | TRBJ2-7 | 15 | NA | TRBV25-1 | TGTGCCAGCAGTGATGATCCACGGGACAACTACGAGCAGTACTTC | CASSDDPRDNYEQYF
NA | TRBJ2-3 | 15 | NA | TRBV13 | TGTGCCAGCAGCTTACGACTAGACGGGCCAGATACGCAGTGTTTT | CASSLRLDGPDTQCF
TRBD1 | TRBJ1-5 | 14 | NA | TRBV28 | TGTGCCAGCAATTTATACAGGGGAGGTCAGCCCCAGCATTTT | CASNLYRGGQPQHF
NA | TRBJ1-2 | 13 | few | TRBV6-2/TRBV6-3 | TGTGCCAGCAGTTACGGCCTAGTTTGGGGCTACACCTTC | CASSYGLVWGYTF
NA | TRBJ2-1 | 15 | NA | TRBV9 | TGTGCCAGCAGCGTAGTTGGGACCTCCTACAATGAGCAGTTCTTC | CASSVVGTSYNEQFF
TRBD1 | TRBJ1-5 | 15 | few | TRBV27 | TGTGCCAGCAGTTTATGGGGACAGGACAATCAGCCCCAGCATTTT | CASSLWGQDNQPQHF
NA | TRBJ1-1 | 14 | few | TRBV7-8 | TGTGCCAGCAGCTTAGCGCAGGCCAGAGGGGAAGCTTTCTTT | CASSLAQARGEAFF
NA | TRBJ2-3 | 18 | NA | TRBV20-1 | TGCAGTGCTTTCCGACCGCTCAGGGGCGCCTACAAGACAGATACGCAGTATTTT | CSAFRPLRGAYKTDTQYF
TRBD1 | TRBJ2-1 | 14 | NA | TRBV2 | TGTGCCAGCAGTGAGGACAGGGGAACCAATGAGCAGTTCTTC | CASSEDRGTNEQFF
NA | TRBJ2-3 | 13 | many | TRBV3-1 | TGTGCCAGCAACAGCGGGAGCACAGATACGCAGTATTTT | CASNSGSTDTQYF
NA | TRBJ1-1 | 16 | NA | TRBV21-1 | TGTGCCAGCAGCAAAGCGACGGGGCTTTTGAACACTGAAGCTTTCTTT | CASSKATGLLNTEAFF
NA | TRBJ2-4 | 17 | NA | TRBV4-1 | TGCGCCAGCAGCCAAGATCCGGCGGACGGGGACAAAAACATTCAGTACTTC | CASSQDPADGDKNIQYF
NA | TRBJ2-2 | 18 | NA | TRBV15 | TGTGCCACCAGCAGAGCTTTGCCCCGACGAGCGTCGGCCGGGGAGCTGTTTTTT | CATSRALPRRASAGELFF
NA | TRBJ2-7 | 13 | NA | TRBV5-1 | TGCGCCAGCAGCCCCCAGTACATCTACGAGCAGTACTTC | CASSPQYIYEQYF
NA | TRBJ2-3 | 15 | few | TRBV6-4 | TGTGCCAGCAGTGACTCGAAGGGGAGCCCAGATACGCAGTATTTT | CASSDSKGSPDTQYF
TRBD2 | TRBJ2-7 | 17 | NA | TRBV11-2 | TGTGCCAGCAGCTTAGTCGGCGGGGGGTCTCCTTCCTACGAGCAGTACTTC | CASSLVGGGSPSYEQYF
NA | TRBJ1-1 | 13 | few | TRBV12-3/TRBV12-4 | TGTGCCAGCAGCACACAGACGAACACTGAAGCTTTCTTT | CASSTQTNTEAFF
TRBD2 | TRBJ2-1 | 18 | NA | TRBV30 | TGTGCCTGGAGTGGGATATCGACTAGCGGGGGGGCCTACAATGAGCAGTTCTTC | CAWSGISTSGGAYNEQFF
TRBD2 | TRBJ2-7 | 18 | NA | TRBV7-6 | TGTGCCAGCAGCTTCGGGTCCGGGACTAGCGGGGGGACCTACGAGCAGTACTTC | CASSFGSGTSGGTYEQYF
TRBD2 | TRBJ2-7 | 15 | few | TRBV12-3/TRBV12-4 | TGTGCCAGCAGTTTACGGAGCGGGGAGTCCTACGAGCAGTACTTC | CASSLRSGESYEQYF
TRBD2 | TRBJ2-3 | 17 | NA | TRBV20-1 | TGCAGTGCCAATCTCGCGGTAGCGGGGGAGGCGCAAGATACGCAGTATTTT | CSANLAVAGEAQDTQYF
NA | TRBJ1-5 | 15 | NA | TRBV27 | TGTGCCAGCAGTTCCGGACAGCACCGGAATCAGCCCCAGCATTTT | CASSSGQHRNQPQHF
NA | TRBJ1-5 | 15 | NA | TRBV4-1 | TGCGCCAGCAGCCAGGACGCATCCCGCAATCAGCCCCAGCATTTT | CASSQDASRNQPQHF
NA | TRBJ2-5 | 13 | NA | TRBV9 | TGTGCCAGCAGCCCCCGGAACCAAGAGACCCAGTACTTC | CASSPRNQETQYF
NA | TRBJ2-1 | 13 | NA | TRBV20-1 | TGCAGTGCTGAACACCCAACTTACAATGAGCAGTTCTTC | CSAEHPTYNEQFF